This T cell receptor (beta chain) was sequenced in a study of naive and memory T cell subsets. General study findings and limits: Especially in CD8 cells, naive repertoires contained a few larger clonotypes, possibly CD45RA-re-expressing memory cells. Gini index rose across naive, CM, EM and EMRA in CD4 and CD8.

The beta constant-region primer was an equimolar mix of two oligonucleotides covering TRBC1 and TRBC2. Ligated cDNA was amplified by four rounds of PCR with nested alpha and beta constant-region primers and SP2. TCRdb independently ran MiXCR on the UMI-ligation and nested PCR reads; one entry per CDR3 protein. The table shows under 150,000 distinct CDR3 sequences, with approximately 21% occurring only once. In regard to this clonotype: Its cognate antigen is unknown.

Per germline, CDR1 MNHNY and CDR2 SVGAGI (reference sequence). This CDR3 is built from 15 residues. The ends were cut back, 2 bases at V and 2 bases at J, with 13 bases in the middle. The source is a human donor in good health. Sequenced input: naive CD8+ T cells from blood. The chain couples TRBV6-6 to TRBJ2-7; D unresolved. CDR3 nucleotides: TGTGCCAGCAGTTACGGCGCGGAGAAGCCCTACGAGCAGTACTTC. It encodes CASSYGAEKPYEQYF.